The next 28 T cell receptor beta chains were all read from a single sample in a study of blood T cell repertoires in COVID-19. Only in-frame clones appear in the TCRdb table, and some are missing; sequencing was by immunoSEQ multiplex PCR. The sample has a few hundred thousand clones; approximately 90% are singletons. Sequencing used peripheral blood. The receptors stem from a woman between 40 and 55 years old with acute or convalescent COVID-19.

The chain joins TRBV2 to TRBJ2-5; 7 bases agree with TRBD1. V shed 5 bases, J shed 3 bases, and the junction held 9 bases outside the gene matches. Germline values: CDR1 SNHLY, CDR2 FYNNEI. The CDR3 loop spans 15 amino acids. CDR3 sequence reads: CASSSTGTEKETQYF. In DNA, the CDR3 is TGTGCCAGCAGTAGCACCGGGACAGAAAAAGAGACCCAGTACTTC.

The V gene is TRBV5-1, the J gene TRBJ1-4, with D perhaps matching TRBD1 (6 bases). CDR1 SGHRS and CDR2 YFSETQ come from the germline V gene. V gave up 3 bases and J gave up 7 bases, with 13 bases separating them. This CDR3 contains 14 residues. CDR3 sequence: CASSSQGRGEKLFF. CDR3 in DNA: TGCGCCAGCAGCTCCCAGGGGAGGGGTGAAAAACTGTTTTTT.

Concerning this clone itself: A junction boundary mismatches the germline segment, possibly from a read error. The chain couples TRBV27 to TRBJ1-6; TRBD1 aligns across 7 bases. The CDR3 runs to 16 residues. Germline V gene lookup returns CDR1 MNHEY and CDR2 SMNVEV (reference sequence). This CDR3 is CASSPGPTGAGSPPHF. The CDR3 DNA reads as TGTGCCAGCAGTCCAGGACCCACAGGGGCAGGTTCACCCCCCCACTTT.

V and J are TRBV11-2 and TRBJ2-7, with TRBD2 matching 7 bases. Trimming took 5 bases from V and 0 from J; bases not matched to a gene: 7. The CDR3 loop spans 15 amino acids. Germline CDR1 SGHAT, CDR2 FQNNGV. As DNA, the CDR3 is TGTGCCAGCAGCCGTTCCGGGACTACCTCCTACGAGCAGTACGTC. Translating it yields CASSRSGTTSYEQYV.

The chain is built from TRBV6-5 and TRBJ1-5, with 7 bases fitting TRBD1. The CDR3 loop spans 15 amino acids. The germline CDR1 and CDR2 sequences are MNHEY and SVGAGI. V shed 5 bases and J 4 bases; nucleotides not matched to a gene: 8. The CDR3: CASSLNRDRNQPQHF. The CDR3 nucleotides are TGTGCCAGCAGTCTAAACCGGGACAGAAATCAGCCCCAGCATTTT.

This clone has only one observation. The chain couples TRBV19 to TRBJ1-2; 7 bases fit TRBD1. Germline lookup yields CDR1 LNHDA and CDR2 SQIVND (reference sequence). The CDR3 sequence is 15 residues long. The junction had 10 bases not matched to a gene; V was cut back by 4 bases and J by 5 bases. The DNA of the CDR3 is TGTGCCAGTAGTAGAGCTGGAGGGGGCGCATATGGCTACACCTTC. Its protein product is CASSRAGGGAYGYTF.

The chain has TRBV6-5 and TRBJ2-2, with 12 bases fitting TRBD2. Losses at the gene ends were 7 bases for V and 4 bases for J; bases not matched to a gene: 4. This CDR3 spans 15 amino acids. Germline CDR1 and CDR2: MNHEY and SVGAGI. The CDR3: CASTGLAGPTGELFF. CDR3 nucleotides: TGTGCCAGCACCGGACTAGCGGGGCCCACCGGGGAGCTGTTTTTT.

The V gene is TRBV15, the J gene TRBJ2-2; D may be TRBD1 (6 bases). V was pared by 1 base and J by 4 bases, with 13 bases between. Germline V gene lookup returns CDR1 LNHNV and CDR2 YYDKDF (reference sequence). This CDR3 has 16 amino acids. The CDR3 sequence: CATSRGSGAVTGELFF. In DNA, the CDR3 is TGTGCCACCAGCAGAGGGTCAGGGGCGGTCACCGGGGAGCTGTTTTTT.

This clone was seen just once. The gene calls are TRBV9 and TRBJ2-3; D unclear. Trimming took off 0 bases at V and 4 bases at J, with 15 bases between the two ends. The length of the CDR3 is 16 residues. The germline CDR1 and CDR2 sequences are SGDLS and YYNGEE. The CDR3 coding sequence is TGTGCCAGCAGCGTAGTCGGCAGGCCCCCCGCAGATACGCAGTATTTT. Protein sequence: CASSVVGRPPADTQYF.

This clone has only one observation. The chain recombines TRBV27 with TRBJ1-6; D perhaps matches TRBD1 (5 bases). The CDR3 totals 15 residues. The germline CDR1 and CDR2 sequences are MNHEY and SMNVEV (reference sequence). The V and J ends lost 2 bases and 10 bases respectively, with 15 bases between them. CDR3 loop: CASSLIRDSESPLHF. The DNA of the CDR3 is TGTGCCAGCAGTTTAATTAGAGACAGTGAATCACCCCTCCACTTT.

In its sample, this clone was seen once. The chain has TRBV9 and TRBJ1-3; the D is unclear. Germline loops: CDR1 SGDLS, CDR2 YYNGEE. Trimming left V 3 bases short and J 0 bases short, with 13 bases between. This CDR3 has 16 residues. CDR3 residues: CASSDPGLASGNTIYF. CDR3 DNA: TGTGCCAGCAGCGACCCTGGACTGGCCTCTGGAAACACCATATATTTT. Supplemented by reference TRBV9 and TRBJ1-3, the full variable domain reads DSGVTQTPKHLITATGQRVTLRCSPRSGDLSVYWYQQSLDQGLQFLIQYYNGEERAKGNILERFSAQQFPDLHSELNLSSLELGDSALYFCASSDPGLASGNTIYFGEGSWLTVV.

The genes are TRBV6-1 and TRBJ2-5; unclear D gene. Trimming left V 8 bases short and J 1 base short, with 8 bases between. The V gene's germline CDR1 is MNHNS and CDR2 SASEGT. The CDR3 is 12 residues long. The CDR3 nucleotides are TGTGCCAGCGGGCAGACCCAAGAGACCCAGTACTTC. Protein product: CASGQTQETQYF.

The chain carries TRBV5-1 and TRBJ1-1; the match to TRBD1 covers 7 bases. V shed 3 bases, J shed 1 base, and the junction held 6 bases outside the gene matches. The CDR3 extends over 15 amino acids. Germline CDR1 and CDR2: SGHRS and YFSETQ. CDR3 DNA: TGCGCCAGCAGCTACGATTCAGGGGGGAACACTGAAGCTTTCTTT. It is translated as CASSYDSGGNTEAFF.

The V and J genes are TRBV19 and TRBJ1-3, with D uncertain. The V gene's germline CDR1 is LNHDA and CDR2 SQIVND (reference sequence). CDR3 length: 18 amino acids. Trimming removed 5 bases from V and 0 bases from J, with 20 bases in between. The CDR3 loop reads CASSPRPSGPSSGNTIYF. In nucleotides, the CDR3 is TGTGCCAGTAGTCCGCGCCCTTCTGGGCCGTCCTCTGGAAACACCATATATTTT. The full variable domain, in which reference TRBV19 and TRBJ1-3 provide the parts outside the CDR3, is DGGITQSPKYLFRKEGQNVTLSCEQNLNHDAMYWYRQDPGQGLRLIYYSQIVNDFQKGDIAEGYSVSREKKESFPLTVTSAQKNPTAFYLCASSPRPSGPSSGNTIYFGEGSWLTVV.

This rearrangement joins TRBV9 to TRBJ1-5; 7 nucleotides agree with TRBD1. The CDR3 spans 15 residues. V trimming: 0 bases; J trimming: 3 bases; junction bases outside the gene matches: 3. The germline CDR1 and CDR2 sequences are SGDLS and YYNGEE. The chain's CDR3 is CASSVEGADNQPQHF. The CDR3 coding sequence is TGTGCCAGCAGCGTAGAGGGGGCGGACAATCAGCCCCAGCATTTT.

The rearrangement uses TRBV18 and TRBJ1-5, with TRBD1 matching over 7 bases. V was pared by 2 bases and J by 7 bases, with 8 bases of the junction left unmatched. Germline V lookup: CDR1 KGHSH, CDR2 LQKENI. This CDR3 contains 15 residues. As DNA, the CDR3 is TGTGCCAGCTCACCAGGGGCGCGACAGGGACAGCCCCAGCATTTT. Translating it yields CASSPGARQGQPQHF.

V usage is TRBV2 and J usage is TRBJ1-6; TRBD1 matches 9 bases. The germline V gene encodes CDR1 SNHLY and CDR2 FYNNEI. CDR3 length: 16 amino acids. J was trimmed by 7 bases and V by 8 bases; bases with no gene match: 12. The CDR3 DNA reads TGTGCCAGCGGCTCCGGGACAGGGAACTTGAATTCACCCCTCCACTTT. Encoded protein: CASGSGTGNLNSPLHF.

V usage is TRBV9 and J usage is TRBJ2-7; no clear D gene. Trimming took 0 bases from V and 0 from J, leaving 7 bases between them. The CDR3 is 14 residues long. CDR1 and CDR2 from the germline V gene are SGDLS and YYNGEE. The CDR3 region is CASSVDSSSYEQYV. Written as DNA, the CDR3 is TGTGCCAGCAGCGTAGATTCCAGCTCCTACGAGCAGTACGTC.

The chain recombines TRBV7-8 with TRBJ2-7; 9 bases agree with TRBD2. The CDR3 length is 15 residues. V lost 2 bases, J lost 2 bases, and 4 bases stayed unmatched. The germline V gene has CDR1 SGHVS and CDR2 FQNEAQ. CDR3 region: CASSLSTSGTYEQYV. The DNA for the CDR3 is TGTGCCAGCAGCTTATCGACTAGCGGAACCTACGAGCAGTACGTC.

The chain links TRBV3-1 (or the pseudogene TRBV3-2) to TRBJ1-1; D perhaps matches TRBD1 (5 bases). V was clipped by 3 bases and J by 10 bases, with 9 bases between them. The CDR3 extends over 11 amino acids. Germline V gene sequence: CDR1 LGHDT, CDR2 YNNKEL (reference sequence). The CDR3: CASSHGGTAFF. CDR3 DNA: TGTGCCAGCAGCCACGGCGGGACAGCTTTCTTT.

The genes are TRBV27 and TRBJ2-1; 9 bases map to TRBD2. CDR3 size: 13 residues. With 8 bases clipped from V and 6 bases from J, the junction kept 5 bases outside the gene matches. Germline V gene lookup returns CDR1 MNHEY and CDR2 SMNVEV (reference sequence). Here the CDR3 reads CASRGGGINEQFF. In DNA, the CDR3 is TGTGCCAGCCGCGGGGGGGGGATCAATGAGCAGTTCTTC.

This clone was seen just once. The CDR3 DNA sequence: TGTGCCAGCAGCCTATCTTATGGGACTAGCGGAGATACGCAGTATTTT. Its translation: CASSLSYGTSGDTQYF. The chain is built from TRBV3-1 (or the pseudogene TRBV3-2) and TRBJ2-3; 11 bases agree with TRBD2. CDR1 LGHDT and CDR2 YNNKEL come from the germline V gene (reference sequence). V trimming: 4 bases; J trimming: 5 bases; junction bases outside the gene matches: 8. This CDR3 spans 16 amino acids.

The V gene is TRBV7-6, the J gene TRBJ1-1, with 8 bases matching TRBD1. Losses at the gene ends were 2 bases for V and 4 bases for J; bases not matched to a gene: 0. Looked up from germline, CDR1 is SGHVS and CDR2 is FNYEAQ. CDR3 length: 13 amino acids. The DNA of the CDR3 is TGTGCCAGCAGCTTAACAGGGGGCACTGAAGCTTTCTTT. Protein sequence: CASSLTGGTEAFF.

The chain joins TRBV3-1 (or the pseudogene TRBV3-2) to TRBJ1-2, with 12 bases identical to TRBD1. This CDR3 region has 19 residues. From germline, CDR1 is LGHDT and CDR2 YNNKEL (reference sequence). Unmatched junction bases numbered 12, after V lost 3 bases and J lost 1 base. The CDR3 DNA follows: TGTGCCAGCAGCCAGAGACCGGGACAGGGGGCAAGGGGTAACTATGGCTACACCTTC. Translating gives CASSQRPGQGARGNYGYTF.

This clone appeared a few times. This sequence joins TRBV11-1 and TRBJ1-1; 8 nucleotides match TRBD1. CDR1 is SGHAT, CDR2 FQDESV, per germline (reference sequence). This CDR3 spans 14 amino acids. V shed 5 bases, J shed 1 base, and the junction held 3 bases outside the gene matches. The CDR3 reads CASSRDRTNTEAFF. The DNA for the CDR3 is TGTGCCAGCAGCCGGGACAGGACGAACACTGAAGCTTTCTTT.

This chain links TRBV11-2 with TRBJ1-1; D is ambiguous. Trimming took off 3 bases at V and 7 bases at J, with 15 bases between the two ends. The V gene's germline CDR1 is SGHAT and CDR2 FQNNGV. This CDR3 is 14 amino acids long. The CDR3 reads CASSLKAGVGEAFF. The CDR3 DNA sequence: TGTGCCAGCAGCTTGAAGGCTGGAGTTGGTGAAGCTTTCTTT.

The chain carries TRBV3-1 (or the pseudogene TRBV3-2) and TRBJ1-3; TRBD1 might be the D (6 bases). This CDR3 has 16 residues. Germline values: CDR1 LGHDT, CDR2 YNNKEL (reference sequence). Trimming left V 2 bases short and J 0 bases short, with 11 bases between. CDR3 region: CASSQRQASSGNTIYF. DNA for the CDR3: TGTGCCAGCAGCCAACGACAGGCGAGCTCTGGAAACACCATATATTTT.

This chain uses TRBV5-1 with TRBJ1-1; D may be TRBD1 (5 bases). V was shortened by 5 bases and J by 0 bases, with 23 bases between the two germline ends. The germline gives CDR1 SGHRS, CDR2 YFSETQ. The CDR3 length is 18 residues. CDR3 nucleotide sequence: TGCGCCAGCAGTCGAGGACAAATCGGAGAACATGTGAACACTGAAGCTTTCTTT. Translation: CASSRGQIGEHVNTEAFF.